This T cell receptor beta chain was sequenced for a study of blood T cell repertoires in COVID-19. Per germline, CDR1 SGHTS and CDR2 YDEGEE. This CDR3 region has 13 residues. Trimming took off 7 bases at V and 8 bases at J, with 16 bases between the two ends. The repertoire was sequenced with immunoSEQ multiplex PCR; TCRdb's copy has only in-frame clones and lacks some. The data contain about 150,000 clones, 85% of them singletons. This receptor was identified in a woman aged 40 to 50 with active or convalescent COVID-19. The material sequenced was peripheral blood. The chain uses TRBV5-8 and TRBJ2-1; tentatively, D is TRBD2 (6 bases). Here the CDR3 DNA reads TGTGCCAGCGAGTGGGTGGGGACTTATGAGCAGTTCTTC. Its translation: CASEWVGTYEQFF. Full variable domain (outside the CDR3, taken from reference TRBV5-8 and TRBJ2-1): EAGVTQSPTHLIKTRGQQATLRCSPISGHTSVYWYQQALGLGLQFLLWYDEGEERNRGNFPPRFSGRQFPNYSSELNVNALELEDSALYLCASEWVGTYEQFFGPGTRLTVL.